What follows are 28 T cell receptor beta chains derived from one specimen sequenced in a study of cytomegalovirus exposure and HLA in healthy donors (dated by TCRdb to about 2017). Library creation used the immunoSEQ multiplex PCR assay. The multiplex PCR relied on a mix of 60 forward primers for TCR Vbeta segments and 13 reverse primers for TCR Jbeta segments. Drawn from immuneACCESS, this table holds only the in-frame rearrangements with V and J called that TCRdb kept. Clones are partly lost; checked studies trace under half to an unresolved V gene and leave the rest unexplained. This sample has roughly 120,000 clones in its table, and just under 75% of those were observed once. The ten biggest clones cover around 7% of the sample. The sequencing sample was made of PBMCs. These TCRs come from a man aged 35 to 55 in good health and CMV-seropositive.

The chain couples TRBV30 to TRBJ1-1, with 8 bases identical to TRBD1. V gave up 5 bases and J gave up 0 bases; unmatched junction bases: 2. This CDR3 has 13 amino acids. Germline-derived CDR1 and CDR2 are GTSNPN and SVGIG (reference sequence). The CDR3 loop reads CAWGRGLNTEAFF. CDR3 DNA: TGTGCCTGGGGCAGGGGGCTGAACACTGAAGCTTTCTTT.

The chain joins TRBV11-3 to TRBJ2-1; D remains unclear. The CDR3 length is 12 residues. Trimming removed 3 bases at V and 8 bases at J, with 8 bases between. Germline V gene lookup returns CDR1 SGHNT and CDR2 YENEEA. The CDR3 coding sequence is TGTGCCAGCAGCTTCACAGAAGATGAGCAGTTCTTC. Protein product: CASSFTEDEQFF.

The chain links TRBV28 to TRBJ2-7, with TRBD1 as a possible D gene (5 bases). Trimming shortened V by 3 bases and J by 2 bases, and 14 bases separated the two germline ends. The germline V gene encodes CDR1 MDHEN and CDR2 SYDVKM. The CDR3 runs to 15 residues. The DNA for the CDR3 is TGTGCCAGCAGTTTTAAGTCTCAGGGCCCCTACGAGCAGTACTTC. This codes for CASSFKSQGPYEQYF.

The genes are TRBV5-5 and TRBJ2-7, with 9 bases fitting TRBD2. The V segment lost 6 bases and the J segment 0 bases; nucleotides outside the gene matches: 7. Germline-derived CDR1 and CDR2 are SGHKS and YYEKEE (reference sequence). The CDR3 is made up of 15 amino acids. In DNA form, the CDR3 reads TGTGCCAGCAACCTAGCGGGATCTATCTCCTACGAGCAGTACTTC. This encodes CASNLAGSISYEQYF.

The rearrangement uses TRBV30 and TRBJ1-5; tentative D call: TRBD1 (6 bases). Germline V gene sequence: CDR1 GTSNPN, CDR2 SVGIG (reference sequence). The CDR3 sequence is 17 residues long. V was cut by 3 bases and J by 9 bases, with 27 bases left in between. This CDR3 is CAWRGGRAQPPSRPQHF. The CDR3 coding sequence is TGTGCCTGGAGGGGGGGGCGAGCTCAGCCTCCAAGTAGGCCCCAGCATTTT.

This rearrangement joins TRBV2 to TRBJ2-7, with TRBD2 matching 14 bases. Losses at the gene ends were 6 bases for V and 3 bases for J; bases not matched to a gene: 13. This CDR3 region has 18 residues. Germline values: CDR1 SNHLY, CDR2 FYNNEI. The chain's CDR3 is CASSPGDRGLAGVYEQYF. CDR3 nucleotide sequence: TGTGCCAGCAGCCCAGGGGACAGGGGACTAGCGGGGGTCTACGAGCAGTACTTC.

The chain combines TRBV28 with TRBJ2-3; D remains ambiguous. The germline gives CDR1 MDHEN, CDR2 SYDVKM. With 5 bases removed from V and 4 bases from J, the gap between germline ends came to 4 bases. The CDR3 runs to 11 residues. The CDR3 reads CASSPADTQYF. As DNA, the CDR3 is TGTGCCAGCAGTCCAGCAGATACGCAGTATTTT.

CDR3 sequence (DNA): TGTGCCAGTAGTATCCCCCGACTGAGCAATCAGCCCCAGCATTTT. Translated: CASSIPRLSNQPQHF. The chain carries TRBV19 and TRBJ1-5; no firm D call. The V end lost 3 bases, the J end lost 1 base, and 10 bases lay between the germline ends. The length of the CDR3 is 15 residues. From germline, CDR1 is LNHDA and CDR2 SQIVND (reference sequence). The whole variable domain, filled in from reference TRBV19 and TRBJ1-5, reads DGGITQSPKYLFRKEGQNVTLSCEQNLNHDAMYWYRQDPGQGLRLIYYSQIVNDFQKGDIAEGYSVSREKKESFPLTVTSAQKNPTAFYLCASSIPRLSNQPQHFGDGTRLSIL.

This clone has only a few counts. CDR3 nucleotides: TGTGCCAGCTTACGGGAGAGGGACACCGGGGAGCTGTTTTTT. Protein sequence: CASLRERDTGELFF. The rearrangement links TRBV2 to TRBJ2-2; possibly TRBD2 for D (6 bases). Between the trimmed V and J ends, which lost 8 bases and 3 bases, there was a span of 13 bases. Germline-derived CDR1 and CDR2 are SNHLY and FYNNEI. There are 14 residues in the CDR3.

The CDR3, as DNA: TGTGCCAGCAGTTCCGGACAGTTAGCTAACTATGGCTACACCTTC. It yields the protein CASSSGQLANYGYTF. V is TRBV7-9 and J is TRBJ1-2; TRBD1 is a possible D gene (6 bases). Germline lookup yields CDR1 SEHNR and CDR2 FQNEAQ (reference sequence). Trimming cost V 6 bases and J 0 bases, with 14 bases left between them. The CDR3 is 15 amino acids.

This clone was counted only a few times. The rearrangement uses TRBV7-2 and TRBJ1-1; D is perhaps TRBD1 (6 bases). This CDR3 has 12 residues. V shed 5 bases and J shed 11 bases, with 15 bases lying between them. In germline, CDR1 is SGHTA, CDR2 FQGNSA. CDR3 sequence: CASSAQGLGAFF. CDR3 nucleotides: TGTGCCAGCAGCGCACAGGGACTAGGTGCTTTCTTT.

V and J are TRBV7-2 and TRBJ2-2; maybe TRBD1 (6 bases). CDR1 SGHTA and CDR2 FQGNSA come from the germline V gene. CDR3 length: 15 residues. Trimming took 5 bases from V and 0 from J, leaving 10 bases between them. DNA for the CDR3: TGTGCCAGCAGCAGGGACACCTCGAACACCGGGGAGCTGTTTTTT. Translated, it gives CASSRDTSNTGELFF.

The chain links TRBV5-1 to TRBJ2-2, with D possibly being TRBD2 (5 bases). Per the germline V gene, CDR1 is SGHRS and CDR2 is YFSETQ. The germline V and J ends were trimmed by 6 bases and 6 bases, with 18 bases remaining between them. CDR3 size: 15 residues. In DNA, the CDR3 is TGCGCCAGCACCCTTACTTCGGGGTTTGCCGGGGAGCTGTTTTTT. Amino acid sequence: CASTLTSGFAGELFF.

This clone showed up just a few times. CDR3 bases: TGTGCCAGCAGCTTCAGGACAGATACGCAGTATTTT. It yields the protein CASSFRTDTQYF. The rearrangement links TRBV7-9 to TRBJ2-3; no reliable D call. From germline, CDR1 is SEHNR and CDR2 FQNEAQ (reference sequence). V lost 3 bases and J 3 bases, leaving 4 bases between the germline ends. The CDR3 runs 12 residues.

This clone came up once. V gene TRBV7-9 combines with J gene TRBJ2-7, with TRBD1 identical over 8 bases. The CDR3 consists of 14 residues. Germline CDR1 is SEHNR and CDR2 is FQNEAQ (reference sequence). Trimming removed 1 base from V and 5 bases from J; junction bases left unmatched: 4. The CDR3 bases are TGTGCCAGCAGCTTAGACAGGGGGAAGGACGAGCAGTACTTC. This encodes CASSLDRGKDEQYF.

The gene calls are TRBV10-1 and TRBJ2-7; 10 positions agree with TRBD2. The trim removed 2 bases at V and 2 bases at J, leaving 3 bases unmatched. The germline gives CDR1 WNHNN, CDR2 SYGVQD (reference sequence). The CDR3 runs 15 residues. DNA for the CDR3: TGCGCCAGCAGTGAGGGACTAGCGGCCACCTACGAGCAGTACTTC. It codes for CASSEGLAATYEQYF.

The gene calls are TRBV5-4 and TRBJ2-1; D may be TRBD1 (6 bases). The germline V gene has CDR1 SGHNT and CDR2 YYREEE (reference sequence). The CDR3 has 14 residues. The germline V and J ends were trimmed by 0 bases and 5 bases, with 9 bases remaining between them. The CDR3 nucleotides read TGTGCCAGCAGCTTGGGGGGGCTTCACAATGAGCAGTTCTTC. Protein sequence: CASSLGGLHNEQFF.

This clone has a handful of counts. This chain links TRBV13 with TRBJ2-7, with D unclear. V lost 3 bases and J 0 bases, leaving 12 bases between the germline ends. This CDR3 is 15 amino acids long. Germline V CDR1 and CDR2: PRHDT, FYEKMQ (reference sequence). CDR3 region: CASSFLGQSSYEQYF. In DNA, the CDR3 is TGTGCCAGCAGCTTCTTGGGCCAGAGCTCCTACGAGCAGTACTTC.

J is TRBJ2-7 and V is TRBV6-5; 7 positions agree with TRBD1. Trimming removed 9 bases from V and 0 bases from J; junction bases left unmatched: 11. CDR3 length: 15 amino acids. The germline V gene encodes CDR1 MNHEY and CDR2 SVGAGI. CDR3 in amino acids: CASRPGTVNSYEQYF. DNA of the CDR3: TGTGCCAGTCGACCCGGGACAGTTAACTCCTACGAGCAGTACTTC.

The chain is built from TRBV4-1 and TRBJ2-1, with TRBD2 matching 10 bases. Losses at the gene ends were 0 bases for V and 7 bases for J; bases not matched to a gene: 6. CDR1 and CDR2 from the germline V gene are MGHRA and YSYEKL. The CDR3 consists of 16 residues. CDR3 nucleotides: TGCGCCAGCAGCCAAGAGCTAGCGGGGGATTGGAATGAGCAGTTCTTC. Protein product: CASSQELAGDWNEQFF.

CDR3 sequence reads: CASSWEGIRGETQYF. CDR3 bases: TGTGCCAGCAGTTGGGAGGGGATCCGTGGAGAGACCCAGTACTTC. The V gene is TRBV28, the J gene TRBJ2-5, with 7 bases fitting TRBD2. This CDR3 spans 15 amino acids. With 4 bases clipped from V and 4 bases from J, the junction kept 9 bases outside the gene matches. Germline V gene lookup returns CDR1 MDHEN and CDR2 SYDVKM.

This clone has more than one count but fewer than ten. The V and J genes are TRBV7-9 and TRBJ2-1; D is perhaps TRBD2 (6 bases). The germline CDR1 and CDR2 sequences are SEHNR and FQNEAQ (reference sequence). The ends were cut back, 1 base at V and 3 bases at J, with 13 bases in the middle. This CDR3 spans 16 amino acids. CDR3 bases: TGTGCCAGCAGCTTAGGCGCTAGCGCGTTCTACAATGAGCAGTTCTTC. It translates to CASSLGASAFYNEQFF.

V gene TRBV27 combines with J gene TRBJ2-7; 10 positions match TRBD1. This CDR3 is 14 amino acids long. Germline V gives CDR1 MNHEY, CDR2 SMNVEV (reference sequence). The J segment lost 7 bases and the V segment lost 4 bases, leaving 7 bases of the junction unmatched. CDR3 sequence (DNA): TGTGCCAGCAGTTCGCGACAGGGGGCGGGGGAGCAGTACTTC. Its protein is CASSSRQGAGEQYF.

This chain links TRBV13 with TRBJ1-2; 8 bases line up with TRBD1. This CDR3 has 15 residues. Germline V lookup: CDR1 PRHDT, CDR2 FYEKMQ (reference sequence). V shed 0 bases, J shed 1 base, and the junction held 1 base outside the gene matches. This CDR3 is CASSLGDRDNYGYTF. The CDR3 region has the DNA TGTGCCAGCAGCTTAGGGGACAGGGATAACTATGGCTACACCTTC.

This chain joins TRBV11-2 and TRBJ2-7, with D possibly matching TRBD1 (6 bases). In germline, CDR1 is SGHAT, CDR2 FQNNGV. Trimming removed 5 bases at V and 0 bases at J, with 14 bases between. This CDR3 is 15 amino acids long. This chain's CDR3 is CASSDRDKSSYEQYF. DNA for the CDR3: TGTGCCAGCAGCGACCGGGACAAGAGCTCCTACGAGCAGTACTTC.

This rearrangement joins TRBV5-4 to TRBJ2-5; D is unresolved. The end of the DNA is better explained by TRBJ2-7, so the J call may be wrong. The CDR3 sequence is 13 residues long. Germline CDR1 and CDR2: SGHNT and YYREEE (reference sequence). The CDR3 DNA sequence: TGTGCCAGCAGCTTGTTGGTTGGAGACGAGCAGTACTTC. This sequence encodes CASSLLVGDEQYF.

This chain links TRBV5-1 with TRBJ1-2; possibly TRBD1 for D (6 bases). The CDR3 length is 14 residues. Germline V lookup: CDR1 SGHRS, CDR2 YFSETQ. Trimming took 0 bases from V and 6 from J, leaving 12 bases between them. In DNA form, the CDR3 reads TGCGCCAGCAGCTTGGGACAGGAGGTGAATGGCTACACCTTC. It codes for CASSLGQEVNGYTF.

The V and J genes are TRBV6-1 and TRBJ1-5, with D uncertain. V was cut by 6 bases and J by 2 bases, with 11 bases left in between. This CDR3 comprises 14 residues. The germline gives CDR1 MNHNS, CDR2 SASEGT. In DNA, the CDR3 is TGTGCCAGCAGGCCAACAGCGGGCAATCAGCCCCAGCATTTT. Translating it yields CASRPTAGNQPQHF.